This entry describes one TCR beta chain. These data originate in a study of T cells expressing NK-cell markers. After re-calling the 5' RACE reads, TCRdb lists one entry per CDR3 protein, DNA absent. Its table lists a few hundred thousand distinct CDR3 sequences. This sequence originates from a woman in her forties or fifties in good health. The specimen was blood T cells: a sorted CD56 or NKG2C T cell subset, CD4+ or CD8+ T cells, or bulk PBMC T cells (not recorded which).

The CDR3 is CASSPRSLNTEAFF. The chain has TRBV27 and TRBJ1-1. The CDR3 has 14 residues. CDR1 and CDR2 (germline): MNHEY, SMNVEV (reference sequence).